This TCR beta chain was obtained from a study of T cell responses to AZD1222 COVID-19 vaccine. Findings of the study overall: A mostly white British donor set with more females was recruited, and clonal diversity was possibly underestimated. At 160-218 and 743-854, vaccine-associated CD4 TCRs were dominant, and they spanned spike.

The table came from immunoSEQ multiplex PCR; TCRdb's copy has only in-frame clones and leaves some out. The top ten clones hold about 3.7% of a sample with roughly 60,000 clones, 60% to 85% of them seen once. This clone occurred once. Its matching antigen is unknown. This CDR3 has 13 residues. Germline V CDR1 and CDR2: SGHAT, FQDESV (reference sequence). Trimming pared 2 bases from V and 4 bases from J, leaving 8 bases between. Second-dose intervals near 4 or 12 weeks were combined. This clonotype was sampled from an adult who received the AZD1222 COVID-19 vaccine. Sequenced here: peripheral blood, sampled 28 days after the second AZD1222 dose. This rearrangement joins TRBV11-1 to TRBJ1-1; no firm D call. The CDR3 nucleotides read TGTGCCAGCAGCTTAAGGAGGTCCACTGAAGCTTTCTTT. Encoded protein: CASSLRRSTEAFF.